The rows below give T cell receptor beta chains drawn from one sample of a study of blood T cell repertoires in COVID-19. Here immunoSEQ multiplex PCR was the method, and the copy in TCRdb shows in-frame clones only, minus some. The repertoire includes under 200,000 clones, approximately 80% of them detected once, and roughly 9% sits in the top ten. Sequenced material: peripheral blood. The receptor set was obtained from a woman older than 75 with active or convalescent COVID-19. CDR3s include the opening cysteine and the closing phenylalanine or tryptophan. A D gene is named only where the DNA matches it firmly. Clone size is not always given. Where it is, it says once, few, many or a class for expanded clones.

d_call	v_call	j_call	clone_size	cdr3_nt	cdr3_aa
-	TRBV18	TRBJ1-1	once	TGTGCCAGCTCACCATCAGGGGAGATTACTGAAGCTTTCTTT	CASSPSGEITEAFF
TRBD1	TRBV7-2	TRBJ1-1	-	TGTGCCAGCAGCTTCGCCTTGGGACAGGGGGCAGGCACTGAAGCTTTCTTT	CASSFALGQGAGTEAFF
-	TRBV9	TRBJ1-6	-	TGTGCCAGCAGCGCCGGCCAGGGGACTAATTCACCCCTCCACTTT	CASSAGQGTNSPLHF
-	TRBV11-2	TRBJ1-2	once	TGTGCCAGCAGCTTAGTGGCAGGGGCGGGCTATGGCTACACCTTC	CASSLVAGAGYGYTF
TRBD1	TRBV6-5	TRBJ2-7	-	TGTGCCAGCAGTTACTCTGGGGACAGGGTTGGAGGAAAGTACTTC	CASSYSGDRVGGKYF
-	TRBV7-2	TRBJ1-4	-	TGTGCCAGCAGCTTAGCGCAGGGATCTAATGAAAAACTGTTTTTT	CASSLAQGSNEKLFF
TRBD1	TRBV19	TRBJ2-2	-	TGTGCCAGTAGTTTCGGACAGGGGTGGGCCGGGGAGCTGTTTTTT	CASSFGQGWAGELFF
-	TRBV18	TRBJ1-3	-	TGTGCCAGCTCACCAGCTGGGGGGTTCGGACCTGGAAACACCATATATTTT	CASSPAGGFGPGNTIYF
-	TRBV15	TRBJ1-5	-	TGTGCCACGGCGAACCAGGTAAATCAGCCCCAGCATTTT	CATANQVNQPQHF
TRBD2	TRBV14	TRBJ2-7	-	TGTGCCAGCAGCCAAGAGGGAGGGCAGGGATTATACGAGCAGTACTTC	CASSQEGGQGLYEQYF
TRBD2	TRBV2	TRBJ2-2	few	TGTGCCAGCAGTTCGGCGGGGGGGCCGAACACCGGGGAGCTGTTTTTT	CASSSAGGPNTGELFF
-	TRBV18	TRBJ2-7	once	TGTGCCAGCTCACCCCCATTAAAGGGGTCGCCCTACGAGCAGTACTTC	CASSPPLKGSPYEQYF
TRBD1	TRBV6-2/TRBV6-3	TRBJ1-5	-	TGTGCCAGCAGTTTCGGGACAGTGAATCAGCCCCAGCATTTT	CASSFGTVNQPQHF
-	TRBV7-2	TRBJ1-2	-	TGTGCCAGCAGCTTAGCTCGGAGTCTCTATGGCTACACCTTC	CASSLARSLYGYTF
-	TRBV4-3	TRBJ1-1	once	TGCGCCAGCAGCCATCAAAGTGACTTCCCGGGGGCTTTCTTT	CASSHQSDFPGAFF
-	TRBV7-2	TRBJ1-1	-	TGTGCGGATTCGGAGGGGATGAACACTGAAGCTTTCTTT	CADSEGMNTEAFF
TRBD1	TRBV29-1	TRBJ1-1	-	TGCAGCGTTGAAGGACAGGGCGGCAGTGCTTTCTTT	CSVEGQGGSAFF
-	TRBV6-5	TRBJ1-5	-	TGTGCTTGTAATATAGGGGGAAAGCAGCCCCAGCATTTT	CACNIGGKQPQHF
-	TRBV11-3	TRBJ2-1	-	TGTGCCAGCAGTCCGCGTGGCGGGGAGCCTTGGAATGAGCAGTTCTTC	CASSPRGGEPWNEQFF
TRBD1	TRBV19	TRBJ1-1	-	TGTGCCAGTAGGACGGGACAGGGTCCAATGAACACTGAAGCTTTCTTT	CASRTGQGPMNTEAFF
TRBD2	TRBV6-2/TRBV6-3	TRBJ2-1	few	TGTGCCAGCAGTTATGAGCGGGGGGGCCTAAATGAGCAGTTCTTC	CASSYERGGLNEQFF
-	TRBV28	TRBJ1-1	once	TGTGCCAGCCAGAGGGAGCCCAAAACTGAAGCTTTCTTT	CASQREPKTEAFF
TRBD1	TRBV12-5	TRBJ2-7	-	TGTGCTAGTGCCTCCGGGACAGGACCCTACGAGCAGTACTTC	CASASGTGPYEQYF
TRBD1	TRBV19	TRBJ1-2	-	TGTGCCAGTAGTCCTCAGGGACAGGGGAGCTATGGCTACACCTTC	CASSPQGQGSYGYTF
TRBD1	TRBV15	TRBJ1-1	-	TGTGCCACCAGCAGAGAATGGAGACAGGGAGCTTTCTTT	CATSREWRQGAFF
TRBD1	TRBV19	TRBJ2-4	once	TGTGCCAGTAGCAGACGACCGGGACAGGGAGCCAAAAACATTCAGTACTTC	CASSRRPGQGAKNIQYF
TRBD1	TRBV7-9	TRBJ2-2	-	TGTGCCAGCAGCTTAGGGACAGGCACCGGGGAGCTGTTTTTT	CASSLGTGTGELFF
TRBD1	TRBV27	TRBJ1-1	-	TGTGCCAGCAAGAAGGGGGACAGGGGCACTGAAGCTTTCTTT	CASKKGDRGTEAFF
TRBD1	TRBV11-3	TRBJ2-2	-	TGTGCCAGCAGCTTAGCCGGACAGGGGACCGGGGAGCTGTTTTTT	CASSLAGQGTGELFF
-	TRBV2	TRBJ2-7	-	TGTGCCAGCAGTGGAGGAACCGACTACGAGCAGTACTTC	CASSGGTDYEQYF
TRBD1	TRBV19	TRBJ1-2	once	TGTGCCAGTAGTTCGGACAGGGGAGGCTATGGCTACACCTTC	CASSSDRGGYGYTF
-	TRBV19	TRBJ1-4	-	TGTGCCAGTAGAGACTTGGACAGTCGAACTAATGAAAAACTGTTTTTT	CASRDLDSRTNEKLFF
TRBD1	TRBV19	TRBJ2-7	-	TGTGCCAGTAGGGGACAGACCTACGAGCAGTACTTC	CASRGQTYEQYF
-	TRBV5-4	TRBJ2-1	-	TGTGCCAGCAGCCAGGGACTCTTCAATGAGCAGTTCTTC	CASSQGLFNEQFF
-	TRBV5-1	TRBJ2-2	-	TGCGCCAGCAGCTTGGGAGGGTTAAACACCGGGGAGCTGTTTTTT	CASSLGGLNTGELFF
TRBD1	TRBV7-9	TRBJ1-2	-	TGTGCCAGCAGCCCCTGGACAGGGAACAATGGCTACACCTTC	CASSPWTGNNGYTF
TRBD1	TRBV30	TRBJ1-4	-	TGTGCCTGGAGAGAGACAGGGACTAATGAAAAACTGTTTTTT	CAWRETGTNEKLFF
-	TRBV18	TRBJ1-1	-	TGTGCCAGCTCCTTCGGAGGGAACACTGAAGCTTTCTTT	CASSFGGNTEAFF
TRBD2	TRBV9	TRBJ2-5	once	TGTGCCAGCAGCGGAGAAGGGACTAGCCAAGAGACCCAGTACTTC	CASSGEGTSQETQYF
TRBD2	TRBV27	TRBJ2-5	-	TGTGCCAGCAGTTCGTCTCGGGGGGGCGTCAAAGTAAAGACCCAGTACTTC	CASSSSRGGVKVKTQYF
-	TRBV5-1	TRBJ2-3	-	TGCGCCAGCAGCCCGGTAGCGATTTCTAGCACAGATACGCAGTATTTT	CASSPVAISSTDTQYF